This TCR beta chain is drawn from a study of T cell clonotyping in hematopoietic cell transplantation. Points from the study as a whole: Pathologically expanded recipient clonotypes increased progressively from day 30 to day 180 as diversity fell. Without cell sorting, CD4 versus CD8 contributions remain unresolved. Broader posttransplant TCR repertoire diversity was predicted by graft donor and pretransplant recipient Inverse Simpson Index values. At the given depth, recipient repertoires were over 95% de novo clonotypes.

The CDR3 runs 12 residues. Germline values: CDR1 SGDLS, CDR2 YYNGEE. V shed 5 bases and J shed 7 bases, with 7 bases lying between them. Produced via immunoSEQ multiplex PCR; TCRdb's table is partial and in-frame only. Counted here are about 17,000 clones, around nine tenths occurring once; the ten biggest clones make up 5% to 6.5%. In this sample, this clone turned up once. Its antigen is not known. This receptor was taken from a man aged 35-49 years in good health. Some clones in this sample may be carry-over from other donors' samples. The J gene is TRBJ1-6, the V gene TRBV9; D unresolved. Sequenced: peripheral blood mononuclear cells. DNA for the CDR3: TGTGCCAGCAGAGGGATCAATTCACCCCTCCACTTT. Protein sequence: CASRGINSPLHF.